Listed here are 13 T cell receptor beta chains from one sample, sequenced in a study of blood T cells in healthy people across ages. PCR was performed a second time for about 6 to 12 cycles using a sample-barcoded 5' primer and a J-beta primer mix. A single record per CDR3 protein comes from TCRdb applying MiXCR to the 5' RACE reads. This table has fewer than 800,000 distinct CDR3 sequences, over 20% appearing once. Sample: blood. Source of these receptors: an older man in good health.

This clonotype turned up a few times. This chain joins TRBV29-1 and TRBJ2-3; 12 bases are shared with TRBD2. From germline, CDR1 is SQVTM and CDR2 ANQGSEA. V lost 5 bases to trimming and J lost 4 bases; unmatched junction nucleotides: 4. The CDR3 is 14 amino acids. CDR3 loop: CSVKLAGGPDTQYF. The DNA of the CDR3 is TGCAGCGTTAAACTAGCGGGAGGTCCAGATACGCAGTATTTT.

The rearrangement uses TRBV2 and TRBJ1-2, with D unresolved. CDR3 length: 15 amino acids. Between the trimmed V and J ends, which lost 3 bases and 8 bases, there was a span of 19 bases. Per germline, CDR1 SNHLY and CDR2 FYNNEI. CDR3 amino acids: CASSEAPGAGRGYTF. The CDR3 DNA reads as TGTGCCAGCAGTGAGGCCCCGGGTGCAGGCCGCGGCTACACCTTC.

This clonotype was seen a few times. V gene TRBV28 combines with J gene TRBJ1-2; the D gene is possibly TRBD1 (5 bases). Germline V gene lookup returns CDR1 MDHEN and CDR2 SYDVKM. V lost 7 bases to trimming and J lost 1 base, with 10 bases between them. The CDR3 has 13 amino acids. The CDR3 DNA reads as TGTGCCAGCATAACCGGGGGTAACTATGGCTACACCTTC. Translating it yields CASITGGNYGYTF.

The chain employs TRBV20-1 and TRBJ1-4; TRBD1 might be the D (6 bases). Between the trimmed V and J ends, which lost 4 bases and 7 bases, there was a span of 10 bases. The CDR3 spans 12 residues. CDR1 is DFQATT, CDR2 SNEGSKA, per germline (reference sequence). CDR3 DNA: TGCAGTGCTACGGGGGCGCTTGAAAAACTGTTTTTT. Its protein product is CSATGALEKLFF.

This rearrangement joins TRBV12-3 or TRBV12-4 to TRBJ2-3; D perhaps matches TRBD2 (6 bases). There are 16 residues in the CDR3. V lost 1 base and J 2 bases, leaving 13 bases between the germline ends. The CDR3 region is CASSLDSGPDTDTQYF. CDR3 coding DNA: TGTGCCAGCAGTTTAGATAGCGGTCCAGACACAGATACGCAGTATTTT.

The chain joins TRBV20-1 to TRBJ2-3, with D possibly matching TRBD2 (6 bases). The CDR3 has 13 amino acids. Germline V gives CDR1 DFQATT, CDR2 SNEGSKA (reference sequence). V was cut by 6 bases and J by 2 bases, with 12 bases left in between. This CDR3 reads CSATGLPTDTQYF. The CDR3 DNA sequence: TGCAGTGCCACGGGACTTCCCACAGATACGCAGTATTTT.

This clonotype was seen more than once but under ten times. This chain connects TRBV20-1 to TRBJ1-4; no reliable D call. Trimming stripped 0 bases from V and 0 bases from J, with 14 bases between. CDR3 size: 17 residues. Germline V gene lookup returns CDR1 DFQATT and CDR2 SNEGSKA (reference sequence). In DNA form, the CDR3 reads TGCAGTGCTAGAGATTCTGGGCAGATTGCAACTAATGAAAAACTGTTTTTT. It yields the protein CSARDSGQIATNEKLFF.

This clonotype was observed a handful of times. This sequence joins TRBV2 and TRBJ2-7; D is possibly TRBD2 (6 bases). V lost 7 bases and J lost 2, with 15 bases in between. The CDR3 has 14 residues. Per the germline V gene, CDR1 is SNHLY and CDR2 is FYNNEI. CDR3 nucleotides: TGTGCCAGCACTGGGGGGACGGCCGCCTACGAGCAGTACTTC. Translation: CASTGGTAAYEQYF.

This clonotype was found a few times. V usage is TRBV7-3 and J usage is TRBJ1-1; D not certain. The germline V gene encodes CDR1 SGHTA and CDR2 FQGTGA. Trimming removed 2 bases at V and 4 bases at J, with 14 bases between. The CDR3 length is 15 residues. This CDR3 is CASSLDGEESTEAFF. The CDR3 coding sequence is TGTGCCAGCAGCTTAGACGGGGAGGAGAGCACTGAAGCTTTCTTT.

This clonotype turned up a few times. The genes are TRBV16 and TRBJ1-5; possible D gene TRBD1, 5 bases. The V gene lost 1 base and the J gene lost 1 base, with 8 bases spanning the gap. Germline CDR1 reads KGHSY; CDR2 reads FQNENV. The CDR3 length is 15 residues. In nucleotides, the CDR3 is TGTGCCAGCAGCCAATGGGGGGTGAGCAATCAGCCCCAGCATTTT. It yields the protein CASSQWGVSNQPQHF.

This clonotype was recorded many times. The J gene is TRBJ2-5, the V gene TRBV12-3 or TRBV12-4; TRBD2 matches at 9 bases. The CDR3 length is 13 residues. J gave up 5 bases and V 6 bases, and 4 bases lay outside the gene matches. The CDR3, as DNA: TGTGCCAGCAGCTTCGGACTAGCGGAGACCCAGTACTTC. Its protein is CASSFGLAETQYF.

This clonotype was picked up many times. The rearrangement joins TRBV7-9 to TRBJ2-1; 12 positions agree with TRBD2. This CDR3 contains 15 residues. V dropped 7 bases and J dropped 1; count of bases not matched to a gene: 2. The germline CDR1 and CDR2 sequences are SEHNR and FQNEAQ (reference sequence). The DNA for the CDR3 is TGTGCCAGCAAACTAGCGGGAGGATCCTACAATGAGCAGTTCTTC. It yields the protein CASKLAGGSYNEQFF.

V usage is TRBV21-1 and J usage is TRBJ2-5; the DNA was not compared with TRBD2, the D call given in the table. TRBV21-1 is labeled a pseudogene. The CDR3 consists of 13 residues. The CDR3 loop is CASSKGRQETQYF. The DNA for the CDR3 is TGTGCCAGCAGCAAGGGGAGGCAAGAGACCCAGTACTTC.